The rows below give T cell receptor beta chains drawn from one sample of a study of type 1 and type 2 diabetes patients. TCRdb called the multiplex PCR reads again in MiXCR, with one record for every CDR3 protein. Here the sample spans more than 250,000 distinct CDR3 sequences, around 47% being singletons. The specimen was peripheral blood mononuclear cells (PBMCs). These TCRs come from a young man with type 2 diabetes. Both conserved end residues are part of each CDR3. A D gene is named only where the DNA matches it firmly.

TRBV27 NA CASRAGAVANTEAFF
TRBV7-3 TRBD2 CASSLGLPAGELFF
TRBV7-2 TRBD1 CASSQWTGGYEQYF
TRBV10-3 TRBD1 CAIDTGVGSEQFF
TRBV7-2 NA CASSHDSYEQYF
TRBV25-1 NA CASSPGAQGNTGELFF
TRBV6-4 NA CASRLGGTGELFF
TRBV5-1 NA CASSFDQRAYEQYF
TRBV11-3 NA CVSSFRGTEELFF
TRBV11-2 NA CASSLRSNTEAFF
TRBV2 NA CASRAGSSTDTQYF
TRBV5-1 NA CASRSPTGRYEQYF
TRBV7-8 TRBD2 CASSVAGIGETQYF
TRBV7-3 NA CASSLRALGAGELFF
TRBV24-1 NA CATSLGGSTNQPQHF
TRBV29-1 TRBD1 CSVLNRGNTEAFF
TRBV20-1 NA CSASLVGGYTF
TRBV7-8 NA CASSLGLPRDTQYF
TRBV2 NA CASIATVSYEQYF
TRBV20-1 NA CSALQVAVNTEAFF
TRBV29-1 NA CSTTRGSLDTQYF
TRBV7-9 NA CASSFDASSGNTIYF
TRBV7-9 TRBD2 CASAGGDTQYF
TRBV30 NA CAWLGRSGANVLTF
TRBV7-8 TRBD1 CASSALPRDRVHEQYF
TRBV30 TRBD2 CAWSWGGSSYNEQFF
TRBV4-2 NA CASSQEGVNVLTF
TRBV20-1 TRBD2 CSARLAGGPPEETQYF
TRBV12-3/TRBV12-4 TRBD1 CASSLGDRGSNNEQFF
TRBV7-9 TRBD1 CASSSTRQGTYEQYF
TRBV27 TRBD1 CATSLQGANYGYTF
TRBV4-3 TRBD1 CASSLGTGESNEQFF
TRBV6-5 NA CASSHSDPAGANVLTF
TRBV7-9 TRBD1 CASSGRDRDYSNQPQHF
TRBV4-3 NA CASSQDYGSRNQPQHF
TRBV19 TRBD1 CASSIRGQTSEAFF
TRBV5-1 NA CASSAGTGMYNEQFF
TRBV20-1 NA CSGGGRDETQYF
TRBV20-1 NA CSADLLGNEQYF
TRBV7-2 TRBD1 CASSQNRGSYEQYF
TRBV18 NA CASSPGNMNTEAFF
TRBV18 TRBD1 CASSQDRSYGYTF
TRBV4-2 NA CASSQEDGYEQYF
TRBV20-1 TRBD2 CSAKTSGGEETQYF
TRBV7-3 TRBD1 CASSFHGTANLYEQYF
TRBV10-1 NA CASRPGLNTEAFF
TRBV11-2 NA CASSLDYSNQPQHF
TRBV19 NA CASSMGPTGVTNEKLFF
TRBV28 NA CATKREPQETQYF